Shown below are 2 T cell receptor beta chains from a single sample sequenced in a study of T-cell memory formation after mild COVID-19. MiXCR, applied by TCRdb to the 5' RACE reads, yields one record per CDR3 protein. Here the sample spans about 430,000 distinct CDR3 sequences, under 20% being singletons. The material sequenced was PBMCs or a T cell subset sorted from them (not recorded which). The receptors were gathered from a man between 18 and 29 years old who had mild COVID-19 (a few samples of this study predate the infection). Cell type and time point are not known.

This clonotype was seen only a few times. The chain recombines TRBV6-6 with TRBJ2-3, with 9 bases that match TRBD1. This CDR3 comprises 19 residues. Germline lookup yields CDR1 MNHNY and CDR2 SVGAGI (reference sequence). V trimming: 2 bases; J trimming: 4 bases; junction bases outside the gene matches: 16. The CDR3 DNA follows: TGTGCCAGCAGTTACCAGTTGGGGACAGGGAAATTCTCCGCAGATACGCAGTATTTT. Translation: CASSYQLGTGKFSADTQYF.

This clonotype appeared many times. The chain links TRBV25-1 to TRBJ2-2; 9 nucleotides match TRBD2. This CDR3 is built from 15 residues. Trimming cost V 3 bases and J 6 bases; bases outside gene matches: 5. Germline V gene data show CDR1 as MGHDK and CDR2 as SYGVNS. CDR3 bases: TGTGCCAGCAGTGATCCGGGACTAGCTCCCGGGGAGCTGTTTTTT. It translates to CASSDPGLAPGELFF.